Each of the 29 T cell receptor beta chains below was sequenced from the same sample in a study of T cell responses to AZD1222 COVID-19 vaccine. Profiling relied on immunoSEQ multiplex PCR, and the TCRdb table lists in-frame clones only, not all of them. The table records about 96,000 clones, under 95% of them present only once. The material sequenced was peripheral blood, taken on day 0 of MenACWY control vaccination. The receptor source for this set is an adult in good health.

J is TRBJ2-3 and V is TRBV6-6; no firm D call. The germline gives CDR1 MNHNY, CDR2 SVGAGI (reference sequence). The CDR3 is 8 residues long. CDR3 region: CVTDTQYF. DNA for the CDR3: TGTGTAACAGATACGCAGTATTTT.

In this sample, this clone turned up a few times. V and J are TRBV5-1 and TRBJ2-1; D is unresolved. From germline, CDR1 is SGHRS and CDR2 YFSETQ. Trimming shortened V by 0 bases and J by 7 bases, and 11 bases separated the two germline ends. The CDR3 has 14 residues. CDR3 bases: TGCGCCAGCAGCTTGGGTGGGGATGGGAATGAGCAGTTCTTC. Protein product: CASSLGGDGNEQFF.

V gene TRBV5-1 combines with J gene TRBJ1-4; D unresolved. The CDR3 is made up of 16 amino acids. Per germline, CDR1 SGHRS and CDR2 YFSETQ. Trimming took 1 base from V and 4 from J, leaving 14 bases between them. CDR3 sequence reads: CASSLNPGFSNEKLFF. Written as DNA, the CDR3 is TGCGCCAGCAGCTTGAATCCTGGATTCAGTAATGAAAAACTGTTTTTT.

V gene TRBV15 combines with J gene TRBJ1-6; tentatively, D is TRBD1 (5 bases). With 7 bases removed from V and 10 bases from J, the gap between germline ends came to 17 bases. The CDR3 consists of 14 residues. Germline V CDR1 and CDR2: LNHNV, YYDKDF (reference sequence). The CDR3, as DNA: TGTGCCACCACCAAGGGTCAGGGTACGTCACCCCTCCACTTT. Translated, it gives CATTKGQGTSPLHF.

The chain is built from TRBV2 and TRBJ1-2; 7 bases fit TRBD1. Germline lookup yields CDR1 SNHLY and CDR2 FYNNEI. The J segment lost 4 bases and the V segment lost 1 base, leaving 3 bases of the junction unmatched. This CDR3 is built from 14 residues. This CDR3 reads CASSEDRTGYGYTF. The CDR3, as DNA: TGTGCCAGCAGTGAAGACAGGACAGGCTATGGCTACACCTTC. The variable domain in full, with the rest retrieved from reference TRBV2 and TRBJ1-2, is EPEVTQTPSHQVTQMGQEVILRCVPISNHLYFYWYRQILGQKVEFLVSFYNNEISEKSEIFDDQFSVERPDGSNFTLKIRSTKLEDSAMYFCASSEDRTGYGYTFGSGTRLTVV.

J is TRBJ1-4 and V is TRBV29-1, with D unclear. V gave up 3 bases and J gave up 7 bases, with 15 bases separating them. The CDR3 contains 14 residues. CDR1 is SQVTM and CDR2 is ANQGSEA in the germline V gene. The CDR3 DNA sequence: TGCAGCGTTGAGGACGCGCGGGAGGTTGAAAAACTGTTTTTT. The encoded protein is CSVEDAREVEKLFF.

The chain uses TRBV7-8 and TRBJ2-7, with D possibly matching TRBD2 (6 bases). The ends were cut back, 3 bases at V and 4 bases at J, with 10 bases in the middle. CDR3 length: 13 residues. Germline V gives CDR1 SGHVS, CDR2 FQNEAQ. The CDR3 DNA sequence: TGTGCCAGCAGCTTGCGGGAAAGATACGAGCAGTACTTC. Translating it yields CASSLRERYEQYF.

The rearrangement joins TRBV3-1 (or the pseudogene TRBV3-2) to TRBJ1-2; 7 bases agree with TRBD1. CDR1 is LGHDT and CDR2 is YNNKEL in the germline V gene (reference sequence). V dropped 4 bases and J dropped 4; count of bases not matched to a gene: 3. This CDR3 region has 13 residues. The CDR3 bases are TGTGCCAGCAGCCCAGACAGGGTCTATGGCTACACCTTC. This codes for CASSPDRVYGYTF.

Written as DNA, the CDR3 is TGTGCCAGTAGTATGCGGCAGTACCTGGGAGGCTACACCTTC. Its protein product is CASSMRQYLGGYTF. The chain combines TRBV19 with TRBJ1-2, with D uncertain. The length of the CDR3 is 14 residues. V was trimmed by 3 bases and J by 8 bases, leaving 16 bases between them. The germline CDR1 and CDR2 sequences are LNHDA and SQIVND (reference sequence).

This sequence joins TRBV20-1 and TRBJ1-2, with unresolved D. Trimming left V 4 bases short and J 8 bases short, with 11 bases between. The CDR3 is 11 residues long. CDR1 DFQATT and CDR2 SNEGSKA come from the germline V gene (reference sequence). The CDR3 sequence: CSAKLTVGYTF. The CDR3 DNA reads TGCAGTGCTAAACTGACCGTCGGCTACACCTTC.

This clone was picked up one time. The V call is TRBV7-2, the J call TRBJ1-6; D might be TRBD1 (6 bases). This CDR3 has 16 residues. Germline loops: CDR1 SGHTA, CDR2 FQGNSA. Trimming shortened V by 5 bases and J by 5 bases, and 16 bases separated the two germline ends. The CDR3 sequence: CASSPTPTGNNSPLHF. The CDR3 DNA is TGTGCCAGCAGCCCGACCCCTACAGGGAATAATTCACCCCTCCACTTT.

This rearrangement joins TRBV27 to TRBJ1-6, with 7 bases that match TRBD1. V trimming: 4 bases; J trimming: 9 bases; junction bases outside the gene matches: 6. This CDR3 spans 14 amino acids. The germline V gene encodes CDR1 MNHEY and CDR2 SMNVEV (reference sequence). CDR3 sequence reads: CASSSSGQTSPLHF. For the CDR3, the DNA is TGTGCCAGCAGTTCCTCGGGACAGACTTCACCCCTCCACTTT.

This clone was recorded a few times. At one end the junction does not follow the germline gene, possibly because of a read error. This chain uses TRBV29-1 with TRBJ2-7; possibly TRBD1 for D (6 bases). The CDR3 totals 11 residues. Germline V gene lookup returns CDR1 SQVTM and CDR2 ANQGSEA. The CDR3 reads CSVEGQFEQYF. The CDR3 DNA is TGCAGCGTCGAAGGACAGTTCGAGCAGTACTTC.

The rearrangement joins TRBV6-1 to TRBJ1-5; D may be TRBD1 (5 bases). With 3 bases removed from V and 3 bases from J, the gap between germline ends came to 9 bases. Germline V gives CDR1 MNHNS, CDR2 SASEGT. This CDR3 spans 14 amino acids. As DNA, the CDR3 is TGTGCCAGCAGTGAGGCAGGGTACAATCAGCCCCAGCATTTT. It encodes CASSEAGYNQPQHF.

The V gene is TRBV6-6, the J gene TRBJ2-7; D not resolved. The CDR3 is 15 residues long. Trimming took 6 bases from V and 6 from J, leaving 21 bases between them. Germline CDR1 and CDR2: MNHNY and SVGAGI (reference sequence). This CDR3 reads CASSESGTSLGEQYF. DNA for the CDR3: TGTGCCAGCAGCGAATCCGGAACCTCCTTGGGCGAGCAGTACTTC.

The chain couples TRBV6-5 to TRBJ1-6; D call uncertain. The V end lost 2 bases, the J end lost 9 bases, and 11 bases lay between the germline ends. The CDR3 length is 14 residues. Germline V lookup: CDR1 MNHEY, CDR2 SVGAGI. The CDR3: CASSYGSEGSPLHF. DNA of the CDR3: TGTGCCAGCAGTTACGGGTCAGAGGGTTCACCCCTCCACTTT.

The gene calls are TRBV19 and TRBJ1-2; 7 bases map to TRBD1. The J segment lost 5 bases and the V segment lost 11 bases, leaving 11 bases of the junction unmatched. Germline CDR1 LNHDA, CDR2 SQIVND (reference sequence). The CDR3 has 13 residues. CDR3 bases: TGTGCCGGCCGCCGGGACAGAGATTATGGCTACACCTTC. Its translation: CAGRRDRDYGYTF.

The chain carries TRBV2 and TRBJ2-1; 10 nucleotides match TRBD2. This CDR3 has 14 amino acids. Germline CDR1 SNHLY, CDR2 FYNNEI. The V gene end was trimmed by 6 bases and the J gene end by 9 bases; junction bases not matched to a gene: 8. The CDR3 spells CASRFSGGRSEQFF. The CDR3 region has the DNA TGTGCCAGCAGATTTAGCGGGGGGAGGAGTGAGCAGTTCTTC.

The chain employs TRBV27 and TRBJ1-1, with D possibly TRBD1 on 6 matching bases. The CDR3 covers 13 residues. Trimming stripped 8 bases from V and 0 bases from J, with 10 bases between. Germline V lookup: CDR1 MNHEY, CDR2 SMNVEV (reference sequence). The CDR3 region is CASHGGVNTEAFF. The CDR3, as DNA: TGTGCCAGCCATGGGGGCGTGAACACTGAAGCTTTCTTT.

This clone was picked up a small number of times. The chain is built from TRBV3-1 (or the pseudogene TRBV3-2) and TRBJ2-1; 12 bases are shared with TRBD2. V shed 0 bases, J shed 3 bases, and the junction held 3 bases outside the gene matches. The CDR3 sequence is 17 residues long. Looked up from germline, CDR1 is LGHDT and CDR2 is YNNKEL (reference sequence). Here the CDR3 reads CASSQDPGLAGYNEQFF. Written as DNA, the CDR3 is TGTGCCAGCAGCCAAGATCCGGGACTAGCGGGCTACAATGAGCAGTTCTTC.

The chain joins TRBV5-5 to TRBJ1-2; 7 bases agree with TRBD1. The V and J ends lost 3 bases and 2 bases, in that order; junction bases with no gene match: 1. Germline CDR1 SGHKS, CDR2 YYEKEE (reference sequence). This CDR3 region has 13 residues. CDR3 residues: CASSWGQNYGYTF. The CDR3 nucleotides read TGTGCCAGCAGCTGGGGACAGAACTATGGCTACACCTTC.

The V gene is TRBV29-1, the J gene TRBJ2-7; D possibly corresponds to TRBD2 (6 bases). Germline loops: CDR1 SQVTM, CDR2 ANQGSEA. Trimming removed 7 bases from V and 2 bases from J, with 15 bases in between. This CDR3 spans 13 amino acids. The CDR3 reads CSAARDSPYEQYF. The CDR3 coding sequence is TGCAGCGCCGCCCGGGACTCTCCCTACGAGCAGTACTTC.

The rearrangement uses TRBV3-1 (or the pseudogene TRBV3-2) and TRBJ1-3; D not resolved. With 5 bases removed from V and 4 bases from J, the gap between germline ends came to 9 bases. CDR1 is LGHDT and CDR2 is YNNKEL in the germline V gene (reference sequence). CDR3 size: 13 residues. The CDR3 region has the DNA TGTGCCAGCAGCGCAATGTCAGGAAACACCATATATTTT. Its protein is CASSAMSGNTIYF.

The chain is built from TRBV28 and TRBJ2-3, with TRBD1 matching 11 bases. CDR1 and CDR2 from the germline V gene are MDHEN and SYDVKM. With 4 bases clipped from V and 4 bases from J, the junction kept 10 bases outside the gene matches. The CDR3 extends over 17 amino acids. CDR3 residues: CASSSGQGGRGADTQYF. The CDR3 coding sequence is TGTGCCAGCAGTTCGGGACAGGGGGGAAGAGGCGCAGATACGCAGTATTTT. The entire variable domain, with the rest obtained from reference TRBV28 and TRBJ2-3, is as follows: DVKVTQSSRYLVKRTGEKVFLECVQDMDHENMFWYRQDPGLGLRLIYFSYDVKMKEKGDIPEGYSVSREKKERFSLILESASTNQTSMYLCASSSGQGGRGADTQYFGPGTRLTVL.

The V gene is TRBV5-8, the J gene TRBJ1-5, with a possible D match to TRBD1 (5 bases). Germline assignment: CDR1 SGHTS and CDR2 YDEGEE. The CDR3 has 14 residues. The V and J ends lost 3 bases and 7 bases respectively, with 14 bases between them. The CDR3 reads CASSSFRVSQPQHF. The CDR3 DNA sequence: TGTGCCAGCAGCTCGTTCAGGGTCAGCCAGCCCCAGCATTTT.

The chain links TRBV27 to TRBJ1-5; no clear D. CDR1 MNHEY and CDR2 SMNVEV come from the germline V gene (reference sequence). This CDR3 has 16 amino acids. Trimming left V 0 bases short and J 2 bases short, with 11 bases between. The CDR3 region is CASSLSWTPGNQPQHF. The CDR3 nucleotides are TGTGCCAGCAGTTTATCCTGGACCCCTGGCAATCAGCCCCAGCATTTT.

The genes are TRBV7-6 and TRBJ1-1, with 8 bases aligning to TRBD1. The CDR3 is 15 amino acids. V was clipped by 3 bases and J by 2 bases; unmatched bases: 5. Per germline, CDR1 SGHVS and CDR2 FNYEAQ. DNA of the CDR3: TGTGCCAGCAGCTTTGGACAGGGTGGTAACACTGAAGCTTTCTTT. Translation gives CASSFGQGGNTEAFF.

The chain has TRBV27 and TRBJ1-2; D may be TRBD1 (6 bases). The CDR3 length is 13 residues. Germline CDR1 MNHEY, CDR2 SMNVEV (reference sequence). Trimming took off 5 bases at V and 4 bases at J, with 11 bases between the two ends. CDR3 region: CASSEQGTYGYTF. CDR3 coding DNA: TGTGCCAGCAGTGAGCAGGGGACCTATGGCTACACCTTC.

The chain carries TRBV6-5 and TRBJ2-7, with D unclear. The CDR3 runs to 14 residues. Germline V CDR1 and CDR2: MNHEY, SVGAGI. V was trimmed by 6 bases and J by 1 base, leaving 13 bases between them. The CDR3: CASRNTQSSYEQYF. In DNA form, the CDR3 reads TGTGCCAGCAGGAACACCCAATCGTCCTACGAGCAGTACTTC.